Listed below are T cell receptor beta chains from one sample, sequenced in a study of blood T cell repertoires in COVID-19. Clones were read by immunoSEQ multiplex PCR, and TCRdb kept only the in-frame ones, dropping some. The sample lists fewer than 350,000 clones, 70% to 90% occurring once. The sequenced sample consisted of PBMCs or T cells enriched from blood (not recorded which). The origin of the receptors is a woman in her 40s who had recovered from COVID-19. Both conserved end residues are part of each CDR3. A D gene is named only where the DNA matches it firmly. The size entry is marked missing in some rows and otherwise reads once, few, many or a size class.

cdr3_nt: TGTGCCAGCAGGCGACAGGCCTACGAGCAGTACTTC
cdr3_aa: CASRRQAYEQYF
v_call: TRBV6-5
clone_size: .
j_call: TRBJ2-7
d_call: .

cdr3_nt: TGTGCCAGCAGTCGCCGGGCTGGAAACACCATATATTTT
cdr3_aa: CASSRRAGNTIYF
v_call: TRBV28
clone_size: .
j_call: TRBJ1-3
d_call: .

cdr3_nt: TGTGCCAGCACCCTCGTGGGGGGTCGGCAGCCCCAGCATTTT
cdr3_aa: CASTLVGGRQPQHF
v_call: TRBV7-2
clone_size: .
j_call: TRBJ1-5
d_call: .

cdr3_nt: TGTGCCAGCACCCCCGCGAGGACAGGGAGGGCCAATGAGCAGTTCTTC
cdr3_aa: CASTPARTGRANEQFF
v_call: TRBV7-9
clone_size: .
j_call: TRBJ2-1
d_call: .

cdr3_nt: TGTGCCAGCAGCCCCAGACTAGCGGGAGGCTACAATGAGCAGTTCTTC
cdr3_aa: CASSPRLAGGYNEQFF
v_call: TRBV11-2
clone_size: .
j_call: TRBJ2-1
d_call: TRBD2

cdr3_nt: TGTGCCAGCTCACCAGCCCCGGTCATGCCCCAGCATTTT
cdr3_aa: CASSPAPVMPQHF
v_call: TRBV18
clone_size: few
j_call: TRBJ1-5
d_call: .

cdr3_nt: TGTGCCATCAGTGCCGGGGTGAGCTACGAGCAGTACTTC
cdr3_aa: CAISAGVSYEQYF
v_call: TRBV10-3
clone_size: .
j_call: TRBJ2-7
d_call: .

cdr3_nt: TGCAGCGTTGAAATGGCGGGGGGAAACACAGATACGCAGTATTTT
cdr3_aa: CSVEMAGGNTDTQYF
v_call: TRBV29-1
clone_size: .
j_call: TRBJ2-3
d_call: TRBD2

cdr3_nt: TGTGCCAGCCACTCCGGGGGGTCCCAGCATTTT
cdr3_aa: CASHSGGSQHF
v_call: TRBV6-6
clone_size: .
j_call: TRBJ1-5
d_call: .

cdr3_nt: TGTGCCAGCTCACCACAGCGGACAGCTGGGGCCAACGTCCTGACTTTC
cdr3_aa: CASSPQRTAGANVLTF
v_call: TRBV18
clone_size: once
j_call: TRBJ2-6
d_call: .

cdr3_nt: TGTGCCAGCAGCCAAGAATATCCAGATACGCAGTATTTT
cdr3_aa: CASSQEYPDTQYF
v_call: TRBV3-1/TRBV3-2
clone_size: .
j_call: TRBJ2-3
d_call: .

cdr3_nt: TGTGCCAGCAGCGTACCGGGACAGGGGACAGATACGCAGTATTTT
cdr3_aa: CASSVPGQGTDTQYF
v_call: TRBV5-4
clone_size: .
j_call: TRBJ2-3
d_call: TRBD1

cdr3_nt: TGTGCCAGTAGTCAGGACAGGGGAAGCAATCAGCCCCAGCATTTT
cdr3_aa: CASSQDRGSNQPQHF
v_call: TRBV19
clone_size: .
j_call: TRBJ1-5
d_call: TRBD1

cdr3_nt: TGTGCCAGCAGTTTACGCTATAACTATGGCTACACCTTC
cdr3_aa: CASSLRYNYGYTF
v_call: TRBV28
clone_size: once
j_call: TRBJ1-2
d_call: .

cdr3_nt: TGCGCCAGCAGCTTTATATACGGGACTAGCGGAAGCCCGACAGATACGCAGTATTTT
cdr3_aa: CASSFIYGTSGSPTDTQYF
v_call: TRBV5-1
clone_size: .
j_call: TRBJ2-3
d_call: TRBD2

cdr3_nt: TGCAGCGTTGTCCCAAACAGGGAGCAGTTCTTC
cdr3_aa: CSVVPNREQFF
v_call: TRBV29-1
clone_size: once
j_call: TRBJ2-1
d_call: .

cdr3_nt: TGTGCCAGCAGCGAACAGGGGGAGAATTCACCCCTCCACTTT
cdr3_aa: CASSEQGENSPLHF
v_call: TRBV9
clone_size: .
j_call: TRBJ1-6
d_call: TRBD1

cdr3_nt: TGTGCCAGCAAAACCCTAGCGGGAGGCAACAATGAGCAGTTCTTC
cdr3_aa: CASKTLAGGNNEQFF
v_call: TRBV2
clone_size: .
j_call: TRBJ2-1
d_call: TRBD2

cdr3_nt: TGTGCCAGCAGCCGAGCTGGGACAGACTACGAGCAGTACTTC
cdr3_aa: CASSRAGTDYEQYF
v_call: TRBV7-3
clone_size: .
j_call: TRBJ2-7
d_call: TRBD1

cdr3_nt: TGTGCCAGCAGCTTTGTTCGACAGGGAGAAGGCTACACCTTC
cdr3_aa: CASSFVRQGEGYTF
v_call: TRBV5-8
clone_size: .
j_call: TRBJ1-2
d_call: TRBD1

cdr3_nt: TGTGCCAGAAGCTTGGCTCATCAGGGACTCTCTGGAAACACCATATATTTT
cdr3_aa: CARSLAHQGLSGNTIYF
v_call: TRBV5-3
clone_size: .
j_call: TRBJ1-3
d_call: .

cdr3_nt: TGTGCCAGCAGGACGAAGGGCGGGGACGAGCAGTACTTC
cdr3_aa: CASRTKGGDEQYF
v_call: TRBV5-8
clone_size: .
j_call: TRBJ2-7
d_call: .

cdr3_nt: TGTGCCAGCAGCTTTCGGGGGGGAGACTATGGCTACACCTTC
cdr3_aa: CASSFRGGDYGYTF
v_call: TRBV7-9
clone_size: .
j_call: TRBJ1-2
d_call: .

cdr3_nt: TGTGCCAGCAGGCGGACAGGAGATAATTCACCCCTCCACTTT
cdr3_aa: CASRRTGDNSPLHF
v_call: TRBV5-5
clone_size: .
j_call: TRBJ1-6
d_call: TRBD1

cdr3_nt: TGTGCCAGCAGCTATAGTCACAATGAGCAGTTCTTC
cdr3_aa: CASSYSHNEQFF
v_call: TRBV7-6
clone_size: .
j_call: TRBJ2-1
d_call: .

cdr3_nt: TGTGCCAGCAGCCAAGGACTAGCGGGAGGTTTCGAGCAGTACTTC
cdr3_aa: CASSQGLAGGFEQYF
v_call: TRBV3-1/TRBV3-2
clone_size: .
j_call: TRBJ2-7
d_call: TRBD2

cdr3_nt: TGTGCCTGGAGGCCACGTGGGCAGAGGAACACCGGGGAGCTGTTTTTT
cdr3_aa: CAWRPRGQRNTGELFF
v_call: TRBV30
clone_size: .
j_call: TRBJ2-2
d_call: .

cdr3_nt: TGTGCCAGTAGTCCGGACTTCTATGGCTACACCTTC
cdr3_aa: CASSPDFYGYTF
v_call: TRBV19
clone_size: .
j_call: TRBJ1-2
d_call: .

cdr3_nt: TGTGCCATCAGTGAGGGGGAGGTACAGCCCCAGCATTTT
cdr3_aa: CAISEGEVQPQHF
v_call: TRBV10-3
clone_size: once
j_call: TRBJ1-5
d_call: .

cdr3_nt: TGTGCCAGCAGTTTACAGGAATACTCTGGAAACACCATATATTTT
cdr3_aa: CASSLQEYSGNTIYF
v_call: TRBV7-8
clone_size: .
j_call: TRBJ1-3
d_call: .

cdr3_nt: TGTGCCAGCATCTCCACGGGGATTACCTACGAGCAGTACTTC
cdr3_aa: CASISTGITYEQYF
v_call: TRBV28
clone_size: .
j_call: TRBJ2-7
d_call: .

cdr3_nt: TGTGCCAGCAGACCCGGGACAGGGAGTAATTCACCCCTCCACTTT
cdr3_aa: CASRPGTGSNSPLHF
v_call: TRBV2
clone_size: .
j_call: TRBJ1-6
d_call: TRBD1

cdr3_nt: TGTGCCAGTAGTATCGGGCTCGAGGACAGGGGGGAGACCCAGTACTTC
cdr3_aa: CASSIGLEDRGETQYF
v_call: TRBV19
clone_size: once
j_call: TRBJ2-5
d_call: TRBD1

cdr3_nt: TGCGCCAGCAGCCGGAGCCCTAGCGGGTCTTCCTACAATGAGCAGTTCTTC
cdr3_aa: CASSRSPSGSSYNEQFF
v_call: TRBV4-1
clone_size: .
j_call: TRBJ2-1
d_call: TRBD2

cdr3_nt: TGCGCCAGCAGCCAGGAGCGGGAGACGGATTACACCGGGGAGCTGTTTTTT
cdr3_aa: CASSQERETDYTGELFF
v_call: TRBV4-3
clone_size: .
j_call: TRBJ2-2
d_call: TRBD2

cdr3_nt: TGTGCCAGCAGCTTATCCCGGGGGGACTACAATGAGCAGTTCTTC
cdr3_aa: CASSLSRGDYNEQFF
v_call: TRBV7-2
clone_size: .
j_call: TRBJ2-1
d_call: TRBD2

cdr3_nt: TGTGCCAGCAGCTCCCGAGGAGGGTCGCGTCAAGAGACCCAGTACTTC
cdr3_aa: CASSSRGGSRQETQYF
v_call: TRBV11-3
clone_size: .
j_call: TRBJ2-5
d_call: .